This T cell receptor beta chain is drawn from a study of blood T cell repertoires in COVID-19. Study in general: The origin of the acute and convalescent COVID-19 samples was the United States, Italy and Spain. PBMCs, B-cell-depleted T cells, or T cells were the source of the cDNA or gDNA that made up the material.

V shed 4 bases and J 5 bases; nucleotides not matched to a gene: 5. Germline V lookup: CDR1 MDHEN, CDR2 SYDVKM. The CDR3 is 14 residues long. In the original analysis: By means of reference gene primer amplification, nucleated cell counts were estimated. Clones were sequenced by immunoSEQ multiplex PCR, and TCRdb holds only the in-frame ones, with some missing. V and J calls plus clone size are reproduced from that table; the DNA served to infer D and trimming. The data contain 62,000 or so clones, 75% to 90% of them seen just once; the ten biggest clones take up roughly 8.8%. What was sequenced was peripheral blood. The J gene is TRBJ1-5, the V gene TRBV28; TRBD1 matches 7 bases. The clonotype comes from a man aged 50 to 59 with active COVID-19. This CDR3 reads CASSSYQGDQPQHF. The CDR3 DNA is TGTGCCAGCAGTTCCTACCAGGGGGATCAGCCCCAGCATTTT.